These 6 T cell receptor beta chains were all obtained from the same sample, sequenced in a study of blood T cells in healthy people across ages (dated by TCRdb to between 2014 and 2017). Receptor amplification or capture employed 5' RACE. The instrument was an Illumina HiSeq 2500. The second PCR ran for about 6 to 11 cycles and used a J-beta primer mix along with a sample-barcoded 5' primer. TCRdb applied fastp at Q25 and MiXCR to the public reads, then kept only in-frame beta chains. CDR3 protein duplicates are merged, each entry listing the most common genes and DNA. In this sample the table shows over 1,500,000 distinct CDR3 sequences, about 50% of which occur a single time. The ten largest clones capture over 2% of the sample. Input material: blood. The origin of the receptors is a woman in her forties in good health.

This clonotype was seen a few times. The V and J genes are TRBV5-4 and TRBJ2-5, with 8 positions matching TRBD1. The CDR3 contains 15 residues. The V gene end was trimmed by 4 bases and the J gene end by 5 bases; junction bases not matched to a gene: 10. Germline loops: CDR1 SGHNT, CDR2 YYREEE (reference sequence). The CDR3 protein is CASSPQGANGETQYF. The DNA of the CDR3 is TGTGCCAGCAGCCCCCAGGGGGCCAATGGTGAGACCCAGTACTTC.

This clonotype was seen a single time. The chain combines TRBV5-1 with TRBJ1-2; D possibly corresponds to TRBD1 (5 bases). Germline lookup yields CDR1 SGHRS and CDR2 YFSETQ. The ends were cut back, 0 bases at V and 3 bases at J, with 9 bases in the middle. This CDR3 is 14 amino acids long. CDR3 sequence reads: CASSLEGFDYGYTF. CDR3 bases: TGCGCCAGCAGCTTGGAGGGGTTCGACTATGGCTACACCTTC.

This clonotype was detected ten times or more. CDR3 sequence: CASSVEPSRSYEQYF. CDR3 coding DNA: TGTGCCAGCAGCGTAGAACCTAGCAGAAGCTACGAGCAGTACTTC. V is TRBV9 and J is TRBJ2-7, with D possibly TRBD2 on 5 matching bases. V lost 0 bases, J lost 3 bases, and 13 bases lay in between. The CDR3 consists of 15 residues. From germline, CDR1 is SGDLS and CDR2 YYNGEE.

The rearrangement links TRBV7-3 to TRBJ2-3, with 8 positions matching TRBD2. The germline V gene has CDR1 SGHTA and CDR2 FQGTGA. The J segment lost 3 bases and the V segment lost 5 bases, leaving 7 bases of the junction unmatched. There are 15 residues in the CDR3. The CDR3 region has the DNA TGTGCCAGCAGCCAAGCGGGGGAAACGACAGATACGCAGTATTTT. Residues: CASSQAGETTDTQYF.

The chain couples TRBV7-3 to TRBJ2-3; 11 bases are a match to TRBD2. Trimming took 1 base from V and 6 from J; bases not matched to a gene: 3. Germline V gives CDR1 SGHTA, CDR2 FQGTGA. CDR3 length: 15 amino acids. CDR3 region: CASSLMGLAVDTQYF. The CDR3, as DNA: TGTGCCAGCAGCTTAATGGGACTAGCGGTTGATACGCAGTATTTT.

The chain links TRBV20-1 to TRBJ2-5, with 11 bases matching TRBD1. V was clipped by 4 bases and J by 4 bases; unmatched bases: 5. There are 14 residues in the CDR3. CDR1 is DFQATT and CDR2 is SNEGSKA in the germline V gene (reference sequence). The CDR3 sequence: CSAKDRGRGETQYF. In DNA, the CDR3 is TGCAGTGCTAAGGACAGGGGGCGCGGAGAGACCCAGTACTTC.